Listed below are T cell receptor beta chains from one sample, sequenced in a study of glioma-infiltrating T cells. Using its own MiXCR run on the multiplex PCR reads, TCRdb lists one record per CDR3 protein. The sample yields about 180,000 distinct CDR3 sequences, over 40% seen once. The material sequenced was glioma tissue, nonneoplastic brain tissue, or PBMCs (not recorded which). The receptors originated from a human donor with low-grade glioma or glioblastoma, undergoing nonglioma brain surgery, or in good health (not recorded which). Both conserved end residues are part of each CDR3. A D gene is named only where the DNA matches it firmly. Part of the rows lack a size; the others show once, few, many or a class for expanded clones.

TRBD1	TRBV6-2/TRBV6-3	17	NA	TRBJ2-6	TGTGCCAGCAGCCGGACAGGGGCTAGCTATGGGGCCAACGTCCTGACTTTC	CASSRTGASYGANVLTF
NA	TRBV2	15	few	TRBJ2-1	TGTGCCAGCCTTGGTCAGCGTCTGTCCTACAATGAGCAGTTCTTC	CASLGQRLSYNEQFF
TRBD1	TRBV28	14	many	TRBJ2-7	TGTGCCAGCAGTTTATCCGACAGGGGAATTTGGCAGTACTTC	CASSLSDRGIWQYF
NA	TRBV7-9	15	NA	TRBJ1-1	TGTTCCAGCAGCTTAGCGAGGTTGGGGAACACTGAAGCTTTCTTT	CSSSLARLGNTEAFF
TRBD2	TRBV20-1	15	NA	TRBJ2-3	TGCAGTGCCTCACCCCGACTAGCGGGAGGAGATACGCAGTATTTT	CSASPRLAGGDTQYF
TRBD1	TRBV2	15	NA	TRBJ2-7	TGTGCCAGCAGGTCACCCGGGACAGGGACCTACGAGCAGTACTTC	CASRSPGTGTYEQYF
TRBD1	TRBV20-1	12	many	TRBJ2-7	TGCAGTGCCGGACAGGTAGCCTACGAGCAGTACTTC	CSAGQVAYEQYF
NA	TRBV29-1	14	NA	TRBJ1-1	TGCAGCGTTCCGGGGTTCCGGGGGAACACTGAAGCTTTCTTT	CSVPGFRGNTEAFF
TRBD1	TRBV28	18	NA	TRBJ1-5	TGTGCCAGCACAACCAGAAAGGGGACAGGCATTGGCTATCAGCCCCAGCATTTT	CASTTRKGTGIGYQPQHF
NA	TRBV20-1	14	NA	TRBJ1-5	NA	CSAVVGQGIQPQHF
NA	TRBV7-8	15	many	TRBJ1-5	TGTGCCAGCAGCCCACAGGGAGGGAGCAATCAGCCCCAGCATTTT	CASSPQGGSNQPQHF
NA	TRBV3-1	14	NA	TRBJ2-1	TGTGCCAGCACCCTCGCCGCCCGGGGGAATGAGCAGTTCTTC	CASTLAARGNEQFF
TRBD2	TRBV3-1	15	NA	TRBJ2-1	TGTGCCAGCAGCCAAACGGGACTAGCGGGCAATGAGCAGTTCTTC	CASSQTGLAGNEQFF
NA	TRBV6-1	14	NA	TRBJ1-1	TGTGCCAGCAGTCAATACAGGGCGAACACTGAAGCTTTCTTT	CASSQYRANTEAFF
TRBD2	TRBV28	19	NA	TRBJ2-1	TGTGCCAGCAGCTATAATCTAGCGGGCATAACGAGCTCCTACAATGAGCAGTTCTTC	CASSYNLAGITSSYNEQFF
TRBD1	TRBV28	13	many	TRBJ1-4	TGTGCCAGCAGGAGACAGGGTAATGAAAAACTGTTTTTT	CASRRQGNEKLFF
NA	TRBV6-6	11	many	TRBJ1-1	TGTGCCAGCAGTTACGATCTTGAAGCTTTCTTT	CASSYDLEAFF
NA	TRBV2	15	many	TRBJ1-5	TGTGCCAGCAGTTTCGGTCTCCCAGGGAACCAGCCCCAGCATTTT	CASSFGLPGNQPQHF
NA	TRBV6-2/TRBV6-3	17	many	TRBJ2-3	TGTGCCAGCAGTTACGGGCGCTTGACCGGGAGTTGGGATACGCAGTATTTT	CASSYGRLTGSWDTQYF
TRBD1	TRBV19	14	NA	TRBJ1-1	TGTGCCAGTATATCCCGGGACAGGCGCTCTGAAGCTTTCTTT	CASISRDRRSEAFF
TRBD1	TRBV10-1	14	NA	TRBJ1-1	TGCGCCAGCAGTCGGGACAGATCGAACACTGAAGCTTTCTTT	CASSRDRSNTEAFF
TRBD1	TRBV28	15	many	TRBJ1-1	TGTGCCAGCAGTTACTCCCCTACAGGGGACACTGAAGCTTTCTTT	CASSYSPTGDTEAFF
NA	TRBV19	13	NA	TRBJ2-1	TGTGCCAGTAGTATCCCAGCGGGCACTGAGCAGTTCTTC	CASSIPAGTEQFF
NA	TRBV28	14	once	TRBJ1-2	TGTGCCATCAGCCCAGTAACGGGTTACTATGTCTACACCTTC	CAISPVTGYYVYTF
TRBD2	TRBV3-1	15	NA	TRBJ2-7	TGTGCCAGCAGCCAACTAGCGGGAGGGCCGGACGAGCAGTACTTC	CASSQLAGGPDEQYF
NA	TRBV20-1	16	NA	TRBJ2-3	TGCAGTGCTTCGATCGACTCTAGTAGACGCACAGATACGCAGTATTTT	CSASIDSSRRTDTQYF
NA	TRBV6-1	15	many	TRBJ2-7	TGTGCCAGCAGTGAAGTAAGCTCTAGCTCCTACGAGCAGTACTTC	CASSEVSSSSYEQYF
TRBD2	TRBV28	15	NA	TRBJ2-7	TGTGCCAGCAGTGGGGGACTAGCGGGAGCGGGAGAGCAGTACTTC	CASSGGLAGAGEQYF
TRBD1	TRBV27	13	many	TRBJ2-7	TGTGCCAGCAGTTTTCGCAGGGGGCCCGAGCAGTACTTC	CASSFRRGPEQYF
NA	TRBV10-1	14	many	TRBJ1-1	TGCGCCAGCAGTGATCAGACAATCGGGAGTGAAGCTTTCTTT	CASSDQTIGSEAFF
NA	TRBV15	12	NA	TRBJ2-7	TGTGCCACCAGCAGGTCCGTAAGTGAGCAGCACTTC	CATSRSVSEQHF
NA	TRBV20-1	13	many	TRBJ2-1	TGCAGTGCTGCTAGGACAGCGGCCCATGAGCAGTTCTTC	CSAARTAAHEQFF
NA	TRBV6-6	13	NA	TRBJ2-5	TGTGCCAGCAGCGGACAGCCTGAAGGGAACCAGTACTTC	CASSGQPEGNQYF
NA	TRBV18	13	many	TRBJ1-1	TGTGCCAGCTCACCGGAGCAGAACACTGAAGCTTTCTTT	CASSPEQNTEAFF
NA	TRBV7-3	15	NA	TRBJ1-1	TGTGCCAGCAGCTCTACCAGCAGCTTGAACACTGAAGCTTTCTTT	CASSSTSSLNTEAFF
NA	TRBV11-3	15	NA	TRBJ2-3	TGTGCCAGCAGCCCGGGGACCACGGGTTGGGATACGCAGTATTTT	CASSPGTTGWDTQYF
NA	TRBV7-7	13	NA	TRBJ1-1	TGTGCCAGCAGCCGACAGGTGAACACTGAAGCTTTCTTT	CASSRQVNTEAFF
TRBD2	TRBV28	17	many	TRBJ2-1	TGTGCCAGCAGAAAGTCTCGGCTAGCGGGAGGGCCAATTGAGCAGTTCTTC	CASRKSRLAGGPIEQFF
NA	TRBV4-2	13	once	TRBJ2-1	TGTGCCAGCAGACAGGTCTCATACAATGAGCAGTTCTTC	CASRQVSYNEQFF
NA	TRBV5-4	17	NA	TRBJ2-2	TGTGCCAGCAGCTACAAACAGAGGATAGCAGGGTCCGGGGAGCTGTTTTTT	CASSYKQRIAGSGELFF
NA	TRBV7-9	12	NA	TRBJ1-3	TGTGCCAGCAGGCGATTCGAAAACACCATATATTTT	CASRRFENTIYF
NA	TRBV29-1	15	NA	TRBJ2-5	TGCAGCGTTGTAGGTTCGGGAAAACAGTCGGAGACCCAGTACTTC	CSVVGSGKQSETQYF
NA	TRBV2	15	many	TRBJ1-5	TGTGCCAGCAGTGCGGACAGCCAGAGTTATCAGCCCCAGCATTTT	CASSADSQSYQPQHF
NA	TRBV4-1	14	NA	TRBJ2-5	TGCGCCAGCAGCCAAGGGGGCGGGAAAGAGACCCAGTACTTC	CASSQGGGKETQYF
TRBD2	TRBV5-4	13	NA	TRBJ2-7	TGTGCCAGCAGCTTAGCGGGAGTTCCCGAGCAGTACTTC	CASSLAGVPEQYF
NA	TRBV20-1	14	many	TRBJ1-1	TGCAGTGCTAGAAATCGGGATAAGTGGACTGAAGCTTTCTTT	CSARNRDKWTEAFF
NA	TRBV6-1	15	many	TRBJ1-1	TGTGCCAGCAGTGATTTGACGGGCCGAAACACTGAAGCTTTCTTT	CASSDLTGRNTEAFF
NA	TRBV29-1	11	NA	TRBJ1-1	TGCAGCGTTGACGATGGCAATGAAGCTTTCTTT	CSVDDGNEAFF
TRBD1	TRBV28	16	many	TRBJ1-5	TGTGCCAGCAGTTTTACAGGGGGGAGAAGCAATCAGCCCCAGCATTTT	CASSFTGGRSNQPQHF
NA	TRBV4-1	15	NA	TRBJ2-1	TGCGCCGGCAGCCAACCGGATGCAGATTACAATGAGCAGTTCTTC	CAGSQPDADYNEQFF
NA	TRBV4-2	14	NA	TRBJ2-6	TGTGCCAGCAGCCAAGACCCCGGGGCCAACGTCCTGACTTTC	CASSQDPGANVLTF
NA	TRBV19	12	NA	TRBJ2-2	TGTGCCAGTAACGTGCGCACCGGGGAGCTGTTTTTT	CASNVRTGELFF
TRBD2	TRBV28	16	many	TRBJ2-1	TGTGCCAGCAGCCACGGGTCCAGCGGGAGGTACAATGAGCAGTTCTTC	CASSHGSSGRYNEQFF
NA	TRBV19	13	NA	TRBJ1-1	TGTGCCAGTAGCCACCCGGTGAACACTAAAGCTTTCTTT	CASSHPVNTKAFF